The present TCR beta chain was sequenced within a study of T cell changes during pregnancy in multiple sclerosis. This clone was observed a handful of times. Other nucleotide sequences from this sample produce the same CDR3. Sequencing used immunoSEQ multiplex PCR; TCRdb keeps in-frame clones, though not all of them. This sample carries about 93,000 clones, over 80% of them seen once, and the ten largest clones take about 2%. CDR3 length: 14 residues. V gave up 2 bases and J gave up 0 bases, with 5 bases separating them. CDR1 is MNHEY and CDR2 is SVGAGI in the germline V gene. V and J are TRBV6-5 and TRBJ1-3; D gene unclear. This specimen consisted of peripheral blood, obtained after pregnancy. The sequence derives from a female donor with multiple sclerosis, enrolled in a pregnancy study. CDR3 DNA: TGTGCCAGCAGTTACGGCGGCTCTGGAAACACCATATATTTT. It translates to CASSYGGSGNTIYF.